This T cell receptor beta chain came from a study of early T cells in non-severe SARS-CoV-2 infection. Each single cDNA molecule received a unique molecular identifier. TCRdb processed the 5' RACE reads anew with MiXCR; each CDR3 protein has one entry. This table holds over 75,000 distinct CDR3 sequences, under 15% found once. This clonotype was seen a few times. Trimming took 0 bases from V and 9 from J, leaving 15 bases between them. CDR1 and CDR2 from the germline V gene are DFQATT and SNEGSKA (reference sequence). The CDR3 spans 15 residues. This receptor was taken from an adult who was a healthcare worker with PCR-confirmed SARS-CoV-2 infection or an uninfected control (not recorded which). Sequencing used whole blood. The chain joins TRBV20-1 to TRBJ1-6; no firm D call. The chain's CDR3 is CSARDPRRETSPLHF. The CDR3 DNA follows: TGCAGTGCTAGAGACCCCCGCCGGGAGACTTCACCCCTCCACTTT.